This TCR beta chain comes out of a study of cytomegalovirus exposure and HLA in healthy donors. Study-wide points: Follow-up analysis found HLA locus-dependent TCR association rates, highest for DRB1 and lowest for HLA-C. Excluded were some V segments that proved indistinguishable, including TRBV6-2 and TRBV6-3.

The CDR3 has 15 residues. V was pared by 6 bases and J by 5 bases, with 7 bases of the junction left unmatched. Per the germline V gene, CDR1 is MNHEY and CDR2 is SVGAGI. The study ran its PCR with 60 Vbeta and 13 Jbeta primers. The assay was immunoSEQ multiplex PCR, and TCRdb's table has in-frame clones only and misses some. The sample includes around 160,000 clones, around four fifths of them seen just once. Worth noting for this clone: Its target is unknown.

The TCR comes from a male donor in good health and CMV-seronegative. Sequenced material: PBMCs. This chain connects TRBV6-5 to TRBJ2-1; 10 bases fit TRBD2. The CDR3 reads CASRKSGGANNEQFF. The CDR3 DNA reads as TGTGCCAGCAGAAAGAGCGGGGGGGCCAACAATGAGCAGTTCTTC.